These T cell receptor beta chains were read from a single sample in a study of long-term antiretroviral therapy in people with HIV. TCRdb keeps only in-frame clones here, not all; method: immunoSEQ multiplex PCR. The profile covers some 15,000 clones, with under 80% appearing a single time and about 27% taken by the ten largest. This material consisted of unsorted PBMCs, taken 3.1 years after starting antiretroviral therapy. The receptors stem from a man aged 35 to 55 with HIV. CDR3s include the opening cysteine and the closing phenylalanine or tryptophan. Fields, in order: CDR3 protein, J gene, D gene, V gene. A D gene is named only where the DNA matches it firmly.

CDR3aa: CASSQFYGGGEKLFF
j_gene: TRBJ1-4
d_gene: -
v_gene: TRBV4-2

CDR3aa: CASSSGGSYEQYF
j_gene: TRBJ2-7
d_gene: TRBD2
v_gene: TRBV18

CDR3aa: CAWRHKQGISSYNEQFF
j_gene: TRBJ2-1
d_gene: TRBD1
v_gene: TRBV30

CDR3aa: CASSLLADMTGELFF
j_gene: TRBJ2-2
d_gene: TRBD2
v_gene: TRBV27

CDR3aa: CASSYGQGNYGYTF
j_gene: TRBJ1-2
d_gene: TRBD1
v_gene: TRBV19

CDR3aa: CSVEGPGIFDGYTF
j_gene: TRBJ1-2
d_gene: -
v_gene: TRBV29-1

CDR3aa: CASSVADRGYTEAFF
j_gene: TRBJ1-1
d_gene: TRBD1
v_gene: TRBV9

CDR3aa: CASSVQSSNTYEQYF
j_gene: TRBJ2-7
d_gene: -
v_gene: TRBV9

CDR3aa: CASSVERDRPNYGYTF
j_gene: TRBJ1-2
d_gene: -
v_gene: TRBV9

CDR3aa: CASSTRTGPYEQYF
j_gene: TRBJ2-7
d_gene: TRBD1
v_gene: TRBV5-1

CDR3aa: CASSWDGVSTDTQYF
j_gene: TRBJ2-3
d_gene: -
v_gene: TRBV11-3

CDR3aa: CASSAGTVKGYTF
j_gene: TRBJ1-2
d_gene: TRBD1
v_gene: TRBV6-5

CDR3aa: CASSPTGYTEAFF
j_gene: TRBJ1-1
d_gene: -
v_gene: TRBV27

CDR3aa: CASSMGDGRNYGYTF
j_gene: TRBJ1-2
d_gene: -
v_gene: TRBV6-1

CDR3aa: CASSLEAGGPENEQFF
j_gene: TRBJ2-1
d_gene: TRBD2
v_gene: TRBV5-4

CDR3aa: CASSPQRPFSTDTQYF
j_gene: TRBJ2-3
d_gene: -
v_gene: TRBV18

CDR3aa: CASSAVVNEKLFF
j_gene: TRBJ1-4
d_gene: -
v_gene: TRBV19

CDR3aa: CARSLPQQGAWGTEAFF
j_gene: TRBJ1-1
d_gene: TRBD1
v_gene: TRBV5-3

CDR3aa: CASSEARRGWSYGYTF
j_gene: TRBJ1-2
d_gene: -
v_gene: TRBV6-1

CDR3aa: CSVDTTGGQANYGYTF
j_gene: TRBJ1-2
d_gene: TRBD1
v_gene: TRBV29-1

CDR3aa: CASSSAHSSYEQYF
j_gene: TRBJ2-7
d_gene: -
v_gene: TRBV7-8

CDR3aa: CASSSGLGELFF
j_gene: TRBJ2-2
d_gene: -
v_gene: TRBV7-2

CDR3aa: CAWSESNYQPQHF
j_gene: TRBJ1-5
d_gene: -
v_gene: TRBV30

CDR3aa: CASSEPGQGLTDTQYF
j_gene: TRBJ2-3
d_gene: TRBD1
v_gene: TRBV25-1

CDR3aa: CSVEKVPGTGNYGYTF
j_gene: TRBJ1-2
d_gene: TRBD1
v_gene: TRBV29-1

CDR3aa: CASTGGPLPYEQYF
j_gene: TRBJ2-7
d_gene: -
v_gene: TRBV2

CDR3aa: CAISENLANYGYTF
j_gene: TRBJ1-2
d_gene: -
v_gene: TRBV10-3

CDR3aa: CASSPQGMSTNEKLFF
j_gene: TRBJ1-4
d_gene: -
v_gene: TRBV18

CDR3aa: CASSGVLQGNTIYF
j_gene: TRBJ1-3
d_gene: -
v_gene: TRBV2

CDR3aa: CASSPGSIYGYTF
j_gene: TRBJ1-2
d_gene: -
v_gene: TRBV9

CDR3aa: CASSFQEEGGFDEQFF
j_gene: TRBJ2-1
d_gene: -
v_gene: TRBV11-2

CDR3aa: CASTLSGVRGQPQHF
j_gene: TRBJ1-5
d_gene: -
v_gene: TRBV10-2